The T cell receptor beta chain under discussion was sequenced for a study of cytomegalovirus exposure and HLA in healthy donors. Only in-frame clones appear in the TCRdb table, and some are missing; sequencing was by immunoSEQ multiplex PCR. The table shows 180,000 or so clones, with approximately 87% occurring only once. Sequenced material: PBMCs. The clonotype was recovered from a woman aged 30 to 39 in good health and CMV-seronegative.

The CDR3 sequence is CASSVAPTPGTVYEQYF. CDR3 nucleotides: TGTGCCAGCAGCGTAGCACCGACACCCGGGACAGTATACGAGCAGTACTTC. This sequence joins TRBV9 and TRBJ2-7, with 7 bases fitting TRBD1. Germline assignment: CDR1 SGDLS and CDR2 YYNGEE. The V and J ends lost 0 bases and 4 bases, in that order; junction bases with no gene match: 13. The CDR3 runs 17 residues.